Ten or more counts support the clone carrying this T cell receptor beta chain. Its specificity is unknown. This sample is drawn from a study of Graves' ophthalmopathy and Graves' hyperthyroidism. Study findings and constraints: Blood shared most expanded thyroid clonotypes above 0.001 frequency.

The sequenced template was RNA, covering the TCR beta CDR3 region. HTBI primers served in a first-round RT-PCR, which a second-round multiplex PCR followed. TCRdb used MiXCR to reprocess the multiplex PCR reads, holding one entry per CDR3 protein. The repertoire holds more than 45,000 distinct CDR3 sequences, with around half as singletons. V lost 8 bases and J lost 3; bases outside the gene matches: 8. CDR3 length: 15 amino acids. Germline V gives CDR1 MNHNY, CDR2 SVGAGI (reference sequence). The clonotype was recovered from an adult man with Graves' ophthalmopathy. The J gene is TRBJ2-1, the V gene TRBV6-6, with 9 bases fitting TRBD1. The specimen was peripheral blood. This chain's CDR3 is CASSIGTGSYNEQFF. As DNA, the CDR3 is TGTGCCAGCTCGATCGGGACAGGGAGCTACAATGAGCAGTTCTTC.